Listed below are T cell receptor beta chains from one sample, sequenced in a study of PD-1 blockade in classical Hodgkin lymphoma. Produced via immunoSEQ multiplex PCR; TCRdb's table is partial and in-frame only. Of some 96,000 clones in the sample, about 92% were seen once. Sample: peripheral blood mononuclear cells (PBMCs), taken before the fourth cycle of nivolumab. Receptor source: a human donor with classical Hodgkin lymphoma. The CDR3 runs from the conserved cysteine through the conserved F or W. The order of the fields is D gene, J gene, clone size, V gene, CDR3 DNA, CDR3 protein. A D gene is named only where the DNA matches it firmly. The size entry is marked missing in some rows and otherwise reads once, few, many or a size class.

D: -; J: TRBJ2-7; size: -; V: TRBV9; DNA: TGTGCCAGCAGCGTATGGGACTCGTCCTACGAGCAGTACTTC; CDR3: CASSVWDSSYEQYF
D: -; J: TRBJ2-7; size: -; V: TRBV5-4; DNA: TGTGCCAGCAGCCAAGGACAGGGAGGGTACGAGCAGTACTTC; CDR3: CASSQGQGGYEQYF
D: -; J: TRBJ2-2; size: -; V: TRBV2; DNA: TGTGCCAGCAGTGAAAGGGCCTACACCGGGGAGCTGTTTTTT; CDR3: CASSERAYTGELFF
D: -; J: TRBJ1-1; size: few; V: TRBV5-4; DNA: TGTGCCAGCAGCTCACCCCAGGGGAGGTCTGAAGCTTTCTTT; CDR3: CASSSPQGRSEAFF
D: -; J: TRBJ2-7; size: few; V: TRBV7-9; DNA: TGTGCCAGCAGCTCCCAACGTGAGCAGTACTTC; CDR3: CASSSQREQYF
D: -; J: TRBJ2-3; size: -; V: TRBV4-1; DNA: TGCGCCAGCAGCCAAATCCTAGAAGCGCAGTATTTT; CDR3: CASSQILEAQYF
D: -; J: TRBJ2-7; size: -; V: TRBV30; DNA: TGTGCCTGGATGACAGGATACTACGAGCAGTACTTC; CDR3: CAWMTGYYEQYF
D: TRBD1; J: TRBJ2-2; size: -; V: TRBV2; DNA: TGTGCCAGCGGCCGGGACAGGGACACCGGGGAGCTGTTTTTT; CDR3: CASGRDRDTGELFF
D: -; J: TRBJ2-5; size: -; V: TRBV9; DNA: TGTGCCAGCAGCGTAGCTCTCCAGGGGCCGGGAGAGACCCAGTACTTC; CDR3: CASSVALQGPGETQYF
D: -; J: TRBJ2-7; size: -; V: TRBV6-1; DNA: TGTGCCAGCAGTGAAATCGGTGATTCTTACGAGCAGTACTTC; CDR3: CASSEIGDSYEQYF
D: TRBD1; J: TRBJ1-1; size: -; V: TRBV9; DNA: TGTGCCAGCAGCGGAGCCGGGACAGGGGAGGGAACTGAAGCTTTCTTT; CDR3: CASSGAGTGEGTEAFF
D: -; J: TRBJ2-1; size: -; V: TRBV29-1; DNA: TGCAGCGTTGTACCTAATGAGCAGTTCTTC; CDR3: CSVVPNEQFF
D: -; J: TRBJ1-2; size: once; V: TRBV30; DNA: TGTGCCTGGGGGCCACAGAGAAACTATGGCTACACCTTC; CDR3: CAWGPQRNYGYTF
D: TRBD2; J: TRBJ2-5; size: -; V: TRBV4-1; DNA: TGCGCCAGCAGCCAAGAACCAGCGGGAGGGCCCTGGGAGACCCAGTACTTC; CDR3: CASSQEPAGGPWETQYF
D: TRBD2; J: TRBJ2-3; size: -; V: TRBV30; DNA: TGTGCCTGGAGTACGGGACTAGCGGGGAGCACAGATACGCAGTATTTT; CDR3: CAWSTGLAGSTDTQYF
D: TRBD1; J: TRBJ1-1; size: -; V: TRBV11-3; DNA: TGTGCCAGCAGCTTAGACGGGACAGTGAACACTGAAGCTTTCTTT; CDR3: CASSLDGTVNTEAFF